These 15 T cell receptor beta chains share one sample of origin, sequenced in a study of blood T cell repertoires in COVID-19. Using immunoSEQ multiplex PCR, the repertoire was profiled, and TCRdb retains in-frame clones only, with some absent. The sample yields 250,000 or so clones, roughly 84% seen once. Material for sequencing was PBMCs or T cells enriched from blood (not recorded which). These receptors came from a man aged 50 to 60 who had recovered from COVID-19.

The chain links TRBV11-3 to TRBJ1-1; 7 bases line up with TRBD1. CDR3 length: 13 amino acids. CDR1 is SGHNT, CDR2 YENEEA, per germline. Trimming took 5 bases from V and 11 from J; bases not matched to a gene: 11. CDR3 loop: CASSNRQGTRAFF. CDR3 bases: TGTGCCAGCAGCAATCGACAGGGCACCAGGGCTTTCTTT.

The V and J genes are TRBV27 and TRBJ2-3, with TRBD2 matching over 9 bases. The CDR3 contains 16 residues. Losses at the gene ends were 0 bases for V and 2 bases for J; bases not matched to a gene: 3. The germline CDR1 and CDR2 sequences are MNHEY and SMNVEV (reference sequence). CDR3 amino acids: CASSLSASGNTDTQYF. The CDR3 coding sequence is TGTGCCAGCAGTTTATCTGCTAGCGGGAACACAGATACGCAGTATTTT.

V and J are TRBV3-1 (or the pseudogene TRBV3-2) and TRBJ1-4; no clear D. The CDR3 is made up of 16 amino acids. The V and J ends lost 1 base and 8 bases respectively, with 17 bases between them. Germline loops: CDR1 LGHDT, CDR2 YNNKEL (reference sequence). CDR3 DNA: TGTGCCAGCAGCCAAGGGGGTGACTACCGCGGAGAAAAACTGTTTTTT. This sequence encodes CASSQGGDYRGEKLFF.

The chain carries TRBV2 and TRBJ1-1, with 9 bases that match TRBD1. The CDR3 length is 13 residues. V was clipped by 7 bases and J by 4 bases; unmatched bases: 4. Germline assignment: CDR1 SNHLY and CDR2 FYNNEI. This CDR3 reads CASNDRGSTEAFF. DNA of the CDR3: TGTGCCAGCAATGACAGGGGGAGCACTGAAGCTTTCTTT.

J is TRBJ2-7 and V is TRBV3-1 (or the pseudogene TRBV3-2), with D possibly being TRBD1 (5 bases). The germline V gene encodes CDR1 LGHDT and CDR2 YNNKEL (reference sequence). The germline V and J ends were trimmed by 6 bases and 4 bases, with 16 bases remaining between them. The CDR3 runs to 14 residues. CDR3 in DNA: TGTGCCAGCAGAAGAAAGGGGCCCCTTTACGAGCAGTACTTC. The encoded protein is CASRRKGPLYEQYF.

This clone has just a few counts. This chain uses TRBV5-1 with TRBJ2-3; tentatively, D is TRBD2 (6 bases). The CDR3 contains 15 residues. From germline, CDR1 is SGHRS and CDR2 YFSETQ. Deletions cut 5 bases from V and 0 bases from J, with 13 bases between. CDR3 sequence: CASRISGPSTDTQYF. The CDR3 DNA sequence: TGCGCCAGCAGAATTAGCGGTCCTAGCACAGATACGCAGTATTTT.

V is TRBV10-3 and J is TRBJ1-2; D possibly corresponds to TRBD1 (5 bases). CDR3 length: 14 residues. The V end lost 5 bases, the J end lost 5 bases, and 15 bases lay between the germline ends. CDR1 is ENHRY and CDR2 is SYGVKD in the germline V gene. The CDR3 DNA sequence: TGTGCCATCAGTTTTGCCGGGACTGAATATGGCTACACCTTC. It codes for CAISFAGTEYGYTF.

V usage is TRBV28 and J usage is TRBJ2-5; 12 bases agree with TRBD2. The CDR3 covers 15 residues. The ends lost 7 bases at V and 4 bases at J; junction bases unmatched: 7. From germline, CDR1 is MDHEN and CDR2 SYDVKM. This CDR3 reads CASNKPGLAGETQYF. The CDR3 DNA is TGTGCCAGCAATAAACCGGGACTAGCGGGAGAGACCCAGTACTTC.

This clone was seen more than once but under ten times. The CDR3 nucleotides read TGTGCCAGCGGGAACGGGTGGACAGGGGACGGCAATCAGCCCCAGCATTTT. Protein sequence: CASGNGWTGDGNQPQHF. The chain combines TRBV2 with TRBJ1-5; 9 nucleotides agree with TRBD1. There are 17 residues in the CDR3. Per germline, CDR1 SNHLY and CDR2 FYNNEI. Trimming at V came to 8 bases and at J to 2 bases, leaving 13 bases not matched to a gene.

The gene calls are TRBV2 and TRBJ1-1; 10 positions agree with TRBD1. In germline, CDR1 is SNHLY, CDR2 FYNNEI. This CDR3 region has 13 residues. With 7 bases clipped from V and 5 bases from J, the junction kept 4 bases outside the gene matches. CDR3 bases: TGTGCCAGCACCGGACAGGGGGTTACTGAAGCTTTCTTT. This translates into CASTGQGVTEAFF.

The chain is built from TRBV2 and TRBJ2-5, with a possible D match to TRBD1 (6 bases). The CDR3 sequence is 14 residues long. The ends were cut back, 8 bases at V and 8 bases at J, with 21 bases in the middle. The germline gives CDR1 SNHLY, CDR2 FYNNEI. The CDR3 region is CASYRDPRNVTQYF. In nucleotides, the CDR3 is TGTGCCAGCTACAGGGACCCGCGCAACGTAACCCAGTACTTC.

The chain recombines TRBV5-5 with TRBJ1-3; TRBD1 matches 8 bases. Germline CDR1 and CDR2: SGHKS and YYEKEE (reference sequence). J lost 0 bases, V lost 6 bases, and 8 bases had no gene match. This CDR3 is built from 16 residues. In DNA, the CDR3 is TGTGCCAGCACCCTGGACAGGGTGGTCTCTGGAAACACCATATATTTT. Its protein product is CASTLDRVVSGNTIYF.

This sequence joins TRBV2 and TRBJ1-2; tentative D call: TRBD1 (6 bases). This CDR3 region has 17 residues. The V gene's germline CDR1 is SNHLY and CDR2 FYNNEI. V gave up 4 bases and J gave up 4 bases, with 22 bases separating them. The CDR3 nucleotides read TGTGCCAGCAGTGGAGGCGTGGGGCAGGGGTTCGGCTATGGCTACACCTTC. It encodes CASSGGVGQGFGYGYTF.

The V call is TRBV11-3, the J call TRBJ2-1; the D gene is possibly TRBD2 (7 bases). Germline CDR1 and CDR2: SGHNT and YENEEA. Trimming pared 5 bases from V and 3 bases from J, leaving 20 bases between. CDR3 size: 17 residues. The CDR3 loop reads CASSPRGGTTNYNEQFF. CDR3 DNA sequence: TGTGCCAGCAGCCCGAGGGGGGGGACGACGAACTACAATGAGCAGTTCTTC.

This clone was recorded once. V usage is TRBV2 and J usage is TRBJ2-3; perhaps TRBD2 as D (6 bases). Deletions cut 4 bases from V and 3 bases from J, with 14 bases between. This CDR3 is 15 amino acids long. CDR1 is SNHLY, CDR2 FYNNEI, per germline. The chain's CDR3 is CASSARLAKTDTQYF. The DNA for the CDR3 is TGTGCCAGCAGTGCGAGGCTAGCGAAAACAGATACGCAGTATTTT.